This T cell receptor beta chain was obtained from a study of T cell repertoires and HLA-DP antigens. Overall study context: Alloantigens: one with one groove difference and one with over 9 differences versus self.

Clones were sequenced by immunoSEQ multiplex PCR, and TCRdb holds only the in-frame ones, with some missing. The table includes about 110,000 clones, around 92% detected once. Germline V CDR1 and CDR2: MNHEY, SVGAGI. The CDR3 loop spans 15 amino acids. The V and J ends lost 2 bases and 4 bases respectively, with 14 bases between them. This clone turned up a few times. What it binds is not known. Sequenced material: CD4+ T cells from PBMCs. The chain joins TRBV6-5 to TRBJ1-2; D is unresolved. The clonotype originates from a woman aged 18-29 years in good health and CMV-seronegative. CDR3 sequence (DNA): TGTGCCAGCAGTTACGGTGACCCAGGTACCTATGGCTACACCTTC. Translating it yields CASSYGDPGTYGYTF.